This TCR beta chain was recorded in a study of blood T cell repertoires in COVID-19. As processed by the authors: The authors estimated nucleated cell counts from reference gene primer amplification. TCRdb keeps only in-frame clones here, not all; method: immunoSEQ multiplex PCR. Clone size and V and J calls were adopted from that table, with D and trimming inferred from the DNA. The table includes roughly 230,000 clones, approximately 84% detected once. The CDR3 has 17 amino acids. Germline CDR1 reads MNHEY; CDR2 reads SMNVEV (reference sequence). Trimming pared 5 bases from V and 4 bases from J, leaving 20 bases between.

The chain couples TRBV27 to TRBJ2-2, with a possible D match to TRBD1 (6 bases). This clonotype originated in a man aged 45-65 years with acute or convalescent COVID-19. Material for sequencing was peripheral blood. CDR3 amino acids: CASSPNRVITGTGELFF. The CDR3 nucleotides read TGTGCCAGCAGTCCCAACAGGGTTATAACAGGCACCGGGGAGCTGTTTTTT.